This TCR beta chain appears in the sequencing data of a study of early stage breast cancer tumors. This CDR3 has 12 residues. CDR1 and CDR2 from the germline V gene are MNHEY and SVGAGI. The V gene lost 6 bases and the J gene lost 5 bases, with 10 bases spanning the gap. Sequencing used immunoSEQ multiplex PCR; TCRdb keeps in-frame clones, though not all of them. Of 25,000 to 35,000 clones in the sample, around 53% were seen once. Sequencing was done on a sample of breast tumor tissue. The source of this sequence is a person between 45 and 65 years old with breast cancer. V is TRBV6-5 and J is TRBJ2-5, with D hard to call. The DNA of the CDR3 is TGTGCCAGCAGCCCCCTGGGTGAGACCCAGTACTTC. Amino acids: CASSPLGETQYF.